This is a list of T cell receptor beta chains from one sample in a study of T-cell memory formation after mild COVID-19. Each CDR3 protein is one row after TCRdb ran MiXCR on the 5' RACE reads. Of approximately 180,000 distinct CDR3 sequences detected, 16% appear once; the ten largest clones hold around 2%. The sequenced sample was PBMCs or a T cell subset sorted from them (not recorded which). Receptor source: an adult woman who had mild COVID-19 (a few samples of this study predate the infection). Cell type and time point are not known. The CDR3 runs from the conserved cysteine through the conserved F or W. A D gene is named only where the DNA matches it firmly. For some rows the clone size is stated as once, few or many, or as a class when expanded; others skip it.

TRBJ2-1 - TRBV7-2 TRBD2 TGTGCCAGCAGCTTAAACGGCGGGAGGCCTGAGCAGTTCTTC CASSLNGGRPEQFF
TRBJ1-1 few TRBV12-3/TRBV12-4 - TGTGCCAGCAGTTTGCGGACAGCGAACACTGAAGCTTTCTTT CASSLRTANTEAFF
TRBJ2-7 - TRBV21-1 - TGTGCCAGCAGCAAAGCACGGTGCTCCTACGAGCAGTACTTC CASSKARCSYEQYF
TRBJ1-6 - TRBV19 TRBD1 TGTGCCAGTAGTTCCCCCAACCAGGGGGTACGCTCACCCCTCCACTTT CASSSPNQGVRSPLHF
TRBJ2-3 few TRBV29-1 TRBD2 TGCAGCGTTGGGACTAGAATATCGACAGATACGCAGTATTTT CSVGTRISTDTQYF
TRBJ2-7 - TRBV2 - TGTGCCAGCAGTGACACGGTCCAGTCCTACGAGCAGTACTTC CASSDTVQSYEQYF
TRBJ2-1 few TRBV6-1 - TGTGCCAGCAGGATACTGACATCCGCTAATGAGCAGTTCTTC CASRILTSANEQFF
TRBJ2-1 - TRBV6-6 TRBD2 TGTGCCAGCAGTTACGAGGGACTAGCGGACAATGAGCAGTTCTTC CASSYEGLADNEQFF
TRBJ2-7 - TRBV5-1 TRBD2 TGCGCCAGTGCCGAGCGGGACTCCTACGAGCAGTACTTC CASAERDSYEQYF
TRBJ2-7 few TRBV6-5 - TGTGCCAGCAGTCTTTGGGAGGGGACACCCGGGGGGGAGCAGTACTTC CASSLWEGTPGGEQYF
TRBJ1-2 - TRBV6-1 TRBD1 TGTGCCAGCAGTGACACAGGGGGCGCTAACTATGGCTACACCTTC CASSDTGGANYGYTF
TRBJ1-2 - TRBV12-3/TRBV12-4 TRBD1 TGTGCCAGCAGAGGGACAGTCCAGCATGGCTACACCTTC CASRGTVQHGYTF
TRBJ1-1 - TRBV7-2 - TGTGCCAGCAGCGCCAGGAGGATCGATGAAGCTTTCTTT CASSARRIDEAFF
TRBJ2-4 few TRBV5-1 TRBD1 TGCGCCAGCAGCCTGCCGGGACAGAGTTTCCGAGAGGACAAAAACATTCAGTACTTC CASSLPGQSFREDKNIQYF
TRBJ1-5 - TRBV7-8 - TGTGCCAGCAGCTTAGCGCGTCCAGGGACGAATAGCAATCAGCCCCAGCATTTT CASSLARPGTNSNQPQHF
TRBJ2-7 few TRBV20-1 - TGCAGTGCTAGAGATCAGCGTAGACAGCCGATGAACGAGCAGTACTTC CSARDQRRQPMNEQYF
TRBJ2-5 few TRBV6-6 - TGTGCCAGCAGTTACTCCGGGGGGCTTCAAGAGACCCAGTACTTC CASSYSGGLQETQYF
TRBJ1-2 few TRBV7-8 - TGTGCCAGCAGCTTGGGGGTACCGGATGGCTACACCTTC CASSLGVPDGYTF
TRBJ2-3 few TRBV24-1 TRBD1 TGTGCCACCAGTCTTAGGGGGCGCGATACGCAGTATTTT CATSLRGRDTQYF
TRBJ2-1 few TRBV7-2 - TGTGCCAGCAGCTTAGTTGCGGCCAGCTCCTACAATGAGCAGTTCTTC CASSLVAASSYNEQFF
TRBJ2-5 few TRBV29-1 - TGCAGCGTGGCAAAGTCCCAGGGGAAAGAGACCCAGTACTTC CSVAKSQGKETQYF
TRBJ2-7 - TRBV9 - TGTGCCAGCAGCGTAGACCCGGGAAGCACCTACGAGCAGTACTTC CASSVDPGSTYEQYF
TRBJ2-3 few TRBV24-1 - TGTGCCACCAGTGACCAGGAAAGCACAGATACGCAGTATTTT CATSDQESTDTQYF
TRBJ2-3 - TRBV18 TRBD1 TGTGCCAGCTCACGGGACAGTTCCCAGGATACGCAGTATTTT CASSRDSSQDTQYF
TRBJ1-2 few TRBV2 - TGTGCCAGCAGCCTCGCCGGGTCCCGGGGAGGTGACTATGGCTACACCTTC CASSLAGSRGGDYGYTF
TRBJ2-7 few TRBV12-3/TRBV12-4 TRBD1 TGTGCCAGCAGGCTCGGGACAGCATACGAGCAGTACTTC CASRLGTAYEQYF
TRBJ1-1 - TRBV10-3 - TGTGCCATCAGTGAGACCCGCGCAGGGGTAAAGAACACTGAAGCTTTCTTT CAISETRAGVKNTEAFF
TRBJ1-3 - TRBV20-1 - TGCAGTGCTTACACAGGGAGCTCTGGAAACACCATATATTTT CSAYTGSSGNTIYF
TRBJ1-1 few TRBV5-1 - TGCGCCAGCAGCTTGGCGGCTAACACTGAAGCTTTCTTT CASSLAANTEAFF
TRBJ1-3 - TRBV7-9 TRBD1 TGTGCCAGCAGCAGACAGGGGACTGGAAACACCATATATTTT CASSRQGTGNTIYF
TRBJ2-3 - TRBV18 - TGTGCCAGCTCACCCCAAGATACGCAGTATTTT CASSPQDTQYF
TRBJ2-1 few TRBV12-3/TRBV12-4 - TGTGCCAGCAGTACCGGGACTGTCTACAATGAGCAGTTCTTC CASSTGTVYNEQFF
TRBJ2-7 - TRBV12-3/TRBV12-4 - TGTGCCAGCAGTTTAAGGCAGGGTCGGTTTTACGAGCAGTACTTC CASSLRQGRFYEQYF
TRBJ1-2 - TRBV20-1 - TGCAGTGCTAGAGAGGGCGGGGCAGCTAACTATGGCTACACCTTC CSAREGGAANYGYTF
TRBJ1-1 - TRBV12-3/TRBV12-4 - TGTGCCAGCAGTTTAGTCCGTACTTACAGGGAGAGTCGGGGCACTGAAGCTTTCTTT CASSLVRTYRESRGTEAFF
TRBJ1-2 - TRBV5-1 - TGCGCCAGCAGCTTCATGTCCCAATATGGCTACACCTTC CASSFMSQYGYTF
TRBJ2-1 - TRBV5-1 - TGCGCCAGCAGCGTACAGGGCGGCTCCTACAATGAGCAGTTCTTC CASSVQGGSYNEQFF
TRBJ2-1 - TRBV6-1 TRBD1 TGTGCCAGCAGTTGGCAGGGACAGGGGGTATACAATGAGCAGTTCTTC CASSWQGQGVYNEQFF
TRBJ2-3 few TRBV7-2 TRBD2 TGTGCCAGCAGCTTAATGGCGACTAGCGGGAGAACTAGCACAGATACGCAGTATTTT CASSLMATSGRTSTDTQYF
TRBJ2-6 few TRBV6-1 - TGTGCCAGCAGACAGGGATCCTCTGGGGCCAACGTCCTGACTTTC CASRQGSSGANVLTF
TRBJ2-6 few TRBV4-1 - TGCGCCAGCACCCCTCGGGGCTCTGGGGCCAACGTCCTGACTTTC CASTPRGSGANVLTF
TRBJ2-4 many TRBV5-1 TRBD1 TGCGCCAGCAGCCCGACAGGGGAGAAGGACATTCAGTACTTC CASSPTGEKDIQYF
TRBJ2-1 few TRBV7-9 - TGTGCCAGCAGCCCATTAGGCCCCCCTGAGGAGCAGTTCTTC CASSPLGPPEEQFF
TRBJ1-4 - TRBV5-5 - TGTGCCAGCAGCTTGGGGTTCGGGGGGCTACAGGAAAAACTGTTTTTT CASSLGFGGLQEKLFF
TRBJ1-2 - TRBV7-9 - TGTGCCAGCAGCTTAATGTGGGGCAGTCCTAACTATGGCTACACCTTC CASSLMWGSPNYGYTF
TRBJ2-1 few TRBV27 TRBD1 TGTGCCAGCAGTACCAGGGACAGGAGGACCTACAATGAGCAGTTCTTC CASSTRDRRTYNEQFF
TRBJ2-3 few TRBV4-1 - TGCGCCAGCAGCCAAGAGAGGGGGAGTACGCAGTATTTT CASSQERGSTQYF
TRBJ2-1 few TRBV4-2 - TGCGCCAGCAGCCAAGATCCCAGTGCTAGCACAGAGCAGTTCTTC CASSQDPSASTEQFF
TRBJ1-4 - TRBV7-9 TRBD1 TGTGCCAGCAGTCCCGGGACAGTCGGTGAAAAACTGTTTTTT CASSPGTVGEKLFF
TRBJ2-1 - TRBV11-3 TRBD2 TGTGCCAGCAGCAAGGACAGTAGCGGGAGAGAGGTCTTC CASSKDSSGREVF
TRBJ2-1 - TRBV7-6 - TGTGCCAGCAGCTCCAGTAAAGGGACCTACAATGAGCAGTTCTTC CASSSSKGTYNEQFF